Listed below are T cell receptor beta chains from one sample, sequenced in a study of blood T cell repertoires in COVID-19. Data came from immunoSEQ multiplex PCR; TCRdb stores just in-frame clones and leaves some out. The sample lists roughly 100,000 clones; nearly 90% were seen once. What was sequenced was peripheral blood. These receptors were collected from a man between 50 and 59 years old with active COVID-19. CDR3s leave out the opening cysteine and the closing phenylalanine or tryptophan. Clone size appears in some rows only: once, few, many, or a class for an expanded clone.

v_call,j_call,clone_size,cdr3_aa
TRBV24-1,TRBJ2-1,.,ATSDSKRGLNYNEQF
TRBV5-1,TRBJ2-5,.,ASSRTGAQETQY
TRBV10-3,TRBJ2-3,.,ASWDRGLGDTQY
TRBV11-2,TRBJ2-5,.,ASSLGSRLAGEETQY
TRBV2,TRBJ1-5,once,ASRDRVYNQPQH
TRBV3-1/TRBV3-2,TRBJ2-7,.,ASSPRALVGYEQY
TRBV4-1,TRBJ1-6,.,ASSRPSGTDFSPLH
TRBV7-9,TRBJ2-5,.,AVAGGNAPGAQY
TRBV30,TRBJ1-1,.,AWRRWGDTEAF
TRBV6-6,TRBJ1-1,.,ASGGAWGQTEAF
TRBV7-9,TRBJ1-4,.,ASSGYRVANEKLF
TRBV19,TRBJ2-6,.,ASQGVTGANVLT
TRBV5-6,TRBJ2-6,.,ASSPRSGANVLT
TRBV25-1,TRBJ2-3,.,ASSEGRAGATDTQY
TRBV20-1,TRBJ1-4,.,SASRTGDEKLF
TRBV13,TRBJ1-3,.,ASSKRTGFPLGNTIY
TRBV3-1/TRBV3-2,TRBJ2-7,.,ASSQDGGREQY
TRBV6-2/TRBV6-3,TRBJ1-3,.,ASSPQGVNTIY
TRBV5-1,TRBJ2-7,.,ASSLYGGELSGEQY
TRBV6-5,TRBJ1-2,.,ASSPDRNYGYT
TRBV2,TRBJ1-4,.,ASLLSSVNEKLF
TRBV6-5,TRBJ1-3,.,ASSYSGAYSGNTIY
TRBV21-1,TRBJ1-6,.,ASSKAAPGHPNSPLH
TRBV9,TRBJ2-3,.,ASSRDTTDTQY
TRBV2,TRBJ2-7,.,ASSPTSYEQY
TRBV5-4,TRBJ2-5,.,ASSPGGLIKETQY
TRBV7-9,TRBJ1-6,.,ASSVTPGLSGTPLH
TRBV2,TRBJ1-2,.,ASNRDSLYGYT
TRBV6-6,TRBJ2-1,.,ASTGRNEQF
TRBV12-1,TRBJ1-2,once,ASPSQGAYGYT
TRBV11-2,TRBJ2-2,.,ASSPTSGGGGELF
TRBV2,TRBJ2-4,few,ASSDDSLAKNIQY
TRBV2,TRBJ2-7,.,ASSAPGLVTDTQY
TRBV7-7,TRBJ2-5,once,ASSLGAGSVGAQY
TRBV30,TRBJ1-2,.,AWSKETGRVYGYT
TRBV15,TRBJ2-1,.,ATSGGGPYNEQF
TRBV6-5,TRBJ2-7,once,ASRTVGDRGLKQY
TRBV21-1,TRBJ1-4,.,ASSKPRGRSEKLF
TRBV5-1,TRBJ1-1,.,ASSLDPMSMNTEAF
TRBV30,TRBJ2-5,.,AWSQNPGGTQY
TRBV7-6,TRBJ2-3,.,ASSLGPDRMRLDTQY
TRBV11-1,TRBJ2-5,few,ASSPWGEETQY
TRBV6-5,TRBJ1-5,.,ASRPRDRNQPQH
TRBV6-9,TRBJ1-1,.,ASSLSPGGDREAF
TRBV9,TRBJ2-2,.,ASSPGGGVNTGELF
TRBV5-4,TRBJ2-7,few,ASSSDTNYEQY
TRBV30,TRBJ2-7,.,AWWQGGTYEQY
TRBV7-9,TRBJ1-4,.,ASSTLQAGQNEKLF